The source of this T cell receptor beta chain is a study of shared clonotypes between healthy human individuals. Whole-study context: Per-donor plates numbered three CD4 naive, three CD4 memory, two CD8 naive and one CD8 memory.

Here immunoSEQ multiplex PCR was the method, and the copy in TCRdb shows in-frame clones only, minus some. The sample includes some 2 million clones, about 95% of them seen just once. As concerns this clone: The identical CDR3 is also encoded by other nucleotide sequences in the sample.

The naive CD8 subset, CD45RO-negative cells positively selected for CCR7, excluded terminally differentiated effector memory CD45RA+ cells. Germline CDR1 and CDR2: LGHNA and YNFKEQ. Trimming pared 3 bases from V and 1 base from J, leaving 10 bases between. The CDR3 contains 14 residues. The chain recombines TRBV4-2 with TRBJ2-7, with D perhaps assigned TRBD1 or TRBD2 (5 bases each). The origin of this receptor is a man aged 18 to 29 in good health. The sequenced sample was naive CD8+ T cells sorted from blood. DNA of the CDR3: TGTGCCAGCAGCCAGACAGAGGGATCCTACGAGCAGTACTTC. It is translated as CASSQTEGSYEQYF.